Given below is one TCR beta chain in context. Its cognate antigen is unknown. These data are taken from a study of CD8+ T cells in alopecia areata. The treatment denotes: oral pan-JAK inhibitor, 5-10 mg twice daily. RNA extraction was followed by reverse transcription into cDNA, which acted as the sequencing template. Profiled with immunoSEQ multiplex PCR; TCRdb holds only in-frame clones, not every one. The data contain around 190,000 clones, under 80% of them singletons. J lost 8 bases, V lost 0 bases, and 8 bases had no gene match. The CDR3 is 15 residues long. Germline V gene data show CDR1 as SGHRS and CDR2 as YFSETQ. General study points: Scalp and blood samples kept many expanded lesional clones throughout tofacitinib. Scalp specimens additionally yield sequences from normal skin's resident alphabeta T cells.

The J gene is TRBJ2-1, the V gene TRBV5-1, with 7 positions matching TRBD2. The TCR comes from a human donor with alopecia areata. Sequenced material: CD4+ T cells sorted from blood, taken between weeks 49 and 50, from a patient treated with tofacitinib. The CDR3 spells CASSLAGGKGDEQFF. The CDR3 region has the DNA TGCGCCAGCAGCTTGGCCGGGGGGAAAGGCGATGAGCAGTTCTTC.